This TCR beta chain was recorded in a study of blood T cells in healthy people across ages. General study points: The long-lived group displayed more naive CD4+ cells, plus higher diversity, than the aged donors did.

The authors ran a second PCR of about 7 to 12 cycles using a sample-barcoded 5' primer and a J-beta primer mix. Per sample, CDR3-containing paired-end reads numbered at least 2.5 million. TCRdb re-derived calls from the 5' RACE reads in MiXCR, one entry per CDR3 protein. Among over 1.5 million distinct CDR3 sequences listed, about 50% were seen once. The CDR3 has 13 residues. CDR1 SGHKS and CDR2 YYEKEE come from the germline V gene (reference sequence). Trimming removed 6 bases from V and 7 bases from J, with 15 bases in between. The individuals who served as donors were healthy Caucasians living in Russia, aged roughly 6 to 90. Isolation of PBMCs gave at least 7 million cells per sample. In this sample, this clonotype turned up a few times. Its antigen remains unidentified.

The sequence was collected from a woman between 40 and 50 years old in good health. Sequenced sample: blood. This sequence joins TRBV5-5 and TRBJ2-3; D is uncertain. CDR3 in amino acids: CASNIEGANTQYF. The CDR3, as DNA: TGTGCCAGCAACATTGAAGGTGCGAATACGCAGTATTTT.